This paragraph reports one T cell receptor (beta chain). The record originates from a study of shared clonotypes between healthy human individuals. The table came from immunoSEQ multiplex PCR; TCRdb's copy has only in-frame clones and leaves some out. Among fewer than 600,000 clones listed, 60% to 85% were seen once. Per the germline V gene, CDR1 is SGHTA and CDR2 is FQGTGA. The CDR3 loop spans 15 amino acids. The ends were cut back, 4 bases at V and 5 bases at J, with 17 bases in the middle. The sequenced sample was PBMCs. This clonotype originated in a woman aged 40 to 50 in good health. Some clones in this sample may be carry-over from other donors' samples. The rearrangement links TRBV7-3 to TRBJ2-5, with D perhaps matching TRBD1 or TRBD2 (5 bases each). This CDR3 is CASSSGTVPGETQYF. Written as DNA, the CDR3 is TGTGCCAGCAGCTCCGGGACGGTCCCGGGGGAGACCCAGTACTTC.